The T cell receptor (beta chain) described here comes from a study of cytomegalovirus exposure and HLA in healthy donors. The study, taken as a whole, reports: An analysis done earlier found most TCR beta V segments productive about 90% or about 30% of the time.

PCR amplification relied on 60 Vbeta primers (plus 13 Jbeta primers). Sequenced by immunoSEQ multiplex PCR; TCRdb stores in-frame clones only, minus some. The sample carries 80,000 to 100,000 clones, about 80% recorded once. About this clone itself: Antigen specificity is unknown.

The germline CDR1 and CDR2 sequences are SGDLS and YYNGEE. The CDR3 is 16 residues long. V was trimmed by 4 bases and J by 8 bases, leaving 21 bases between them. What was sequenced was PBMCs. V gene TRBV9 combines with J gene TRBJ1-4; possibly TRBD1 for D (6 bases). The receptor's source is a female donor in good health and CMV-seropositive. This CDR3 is CASSSRQESGDEKLFF. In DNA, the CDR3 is TGTGCCAGCAGCTCCAGACAGGAGTCTGGTGACGAAAAACTGTTTTTT. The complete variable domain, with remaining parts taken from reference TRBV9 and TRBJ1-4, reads DSGVTQTPKHLITATGQRVTLRCSPRSGDLSVYWYQQSLDQGLQFLIQYYNGEERAKGNILERFSAQQFPDLHSELNLSSLELGDSALYFCASSSRQESGDEKLFFGSGTQLSVL.